The source of this T cell receptor beta chain is a study of blood T cell repertoires in COVID-19. Here immunoSEQ multiplex PCR was the method, and the copy in TCRdb shows in-frame clones only, minus some. The sample lists 40,000 to 45,000 clones, approximately 90% occurring once. Germline V lookup: CDR1 SGHTA, CDR2 FQGNSA. CDR3 length: 12 amino acids. Sequenced material: peripheral blood. This chain joins TRBV7-2 and TRBJ2-7; possible D gene TRBD1, 6 bases. This clonotype was obtained from a man aged 45 to 65 with active COVID-19. The CDR3 region has the DNA TGTGCGAGCGGACAGAACAACTACGAGCAGTACTTC. Protein sequence: CASGQNNYEQYF.